This T cell receptor (beta chain) comes out of a study of technical replicates of blood from several donors. Libraries were prepared by immunoSEQ multiplex PCR; TCRdb keeps only in-frame clonotypes and omits some of them. This sample has 56,000 or so clones; roughly 96% occur once, and the top ten carry around 3%. There are 14 residues in the CDR3. The germline V and J ends were trimmed by 5 bases and 7 bases, with 18 bases remaining between them. CDR1 and CDR2 from the germline V gene are SGHNT and YYREEE (reference sequence). This chain links TRBV5-4 with TRBJ1-2, with D maybe TRBD1 (6 bases). What was sequenced was PBMCs. The clonotype comes from a human donor in good health. Some clones in this sample may be carry-over from other donors' samples. DNA of the CDR3: TGTGCCAGCAGGTCCCCTGCGGGGGCAAGTGGCTACACCTTC. Translating gives CASRSPAGASGYTF.